Listed below are T cell receptor beta chains from one sample, sequenced in a study of Ad26.COV2.S vaccination and SARS-CoV-2 variants. Assay: immunoSEQ multiplex PCR; the TCRdb copy retains only in-frame clones and omits some. The sample holds 300,000 to 400,000 clones; roughly 90% are singletons and the top ten take around 6.1%. The sample here was peripheral blood, taken in a trial of Ad26.COV2.S vaccine versus placebo. The source is a person aged 18 to 59 who received the Ad26.COV2.S COVID-19 vaccine or a placebo. Both conserved end residues are part of each CDR3. Each record gives: J gene, CDR3 length, V gene, D gene, clone size, CDR3 DNA, CDR3 protein. A D gene is named only where the DNA matches it firmly. Clone size is shown for a subset of rows, as once, few, many or a class of expanded clone.

J: TRBJ2-6; length: 18; V: TRBV7-9; D: TRBD1; size: once; DNA: TGTGCCAGCAGCCAATCAGACAGGGTCCTCTCTGGGGCCAACGTCCTGACTTTC; CDR3: CASSQSDRVLSGANVLTF
J: TRBJ1-1; length: 13; V: TRBV7-3; D: NA; size: NA; DNA: TGTGCCAGCAACCCACAGCGGAACACTGAAGCTTTCTTT; CDR3: CASNPQRNTEAFF
J: TRBJ1-1; length: 14; V: TRBV19; D: NA; size: NA; DNA: TGTGCCAGTAGTAACAGGCCTGGGAACACTGAAGCTTTCTTT; CDR3: CASSNRPGNTEAFF
J: TRBJ1-6; length: 14; V: TRBV6-5; D: NA; size: few; DNA: TGTGCCAGCAGTTACGGCCGGAATAATTCACCCCTCCACTTT; CDR3: CASSYGRNNSPLHF
J: TRBJ1-6; length: 14; V: TRBV15; D: TRBD1; size: NA; DNA: TGTGCCACCAGCCAAAAAACAGGGGATTCACCCCTCCACTTT; CDR3: CATSQKTGDSPLHF
J: TRBJ2-3; length: 16; V: TRBV5-1; D: NA; size: NA; DNA: TGCGCCAGCAGCTTGGATTTGGTGGGGCGGGCAGATACGCAGTATTTT; CDR3: CASSLDLVGRADTQYF
J: TRBJ2-7; length: 14; V: TRBV9; D: TRBD1; size: NA; DNA: TGTGCCAGCAGCGAGACAGGGGGACCCTACGAGCAGTACTTC; CDR3: CASSETGGPYEQYF
J: TRBJ2-5; length: 15; V: TRBV15; D: TRBD1; size: NA; DNA: TGTGCCACCAGCAGAGATTCCGGGGACAGGGAGACCCAGTACTTC; CDR3: CATSRDSGDRETQYF
J: TRBJ1-1; length: 11; V: TRBV9; D: NA; size: NA; DNA: TGTGCCAGCAGTGGTGACACTGAAGCTTTCTTT; CDR3: CASSGDTEAFF
J: TRBJ1-1; length: 15; V: TRBV11-2; D: NA; size: NA; DNA: TGTGCCAGCAGCTTAACATCTCTCAGGGGAACTGAAGCTTTCTTT; CDR3: CASSLTSLRGTEAFF
J: TRBJ2-3; length: 16; V: TRBV5-4; D: TRBD2; size: NA; DNA: TGTGCCAGCAGCTTGGCGGGAGGGCGGGGCACAGATACGCAGTATTTT; CDR3: CASSLAGGRGTDTQYF
J: TRBJ1-1; length: 13; V: TRBV4-2; D: NA; size: NA; DNA: TGTGCCAGCAGACCTTCGGTGAACACTGAAGCTTTCTTT; CDR3: CASRPSVNTEAFF
J: TRBJ2-2; length: 15; V: TRBV10-3; D: TRBD1; size: NA; DNA: TGTGCCATCAGTGGGCAGGGGGCGAACACCGGGGAGCTGTTTTTT; CDR3: CAISGQGANTGELFF
J: TRBJ2-7; length: 14; V: TRBV12-5; D: TRBD1; size: NA; DNA: TGTGCTAGTGGTTTCGACAGGGCCCCCTACGAGCAGTACTTC; CDR3: CASGFDRAPYEQYF
J: TRBJ1-5; length: 14; V: TRBV2; D: NA; size: NA; DNA: TGTGCCAGCACCTTACAGGGAAGCAATCAGCCCCAGCATTTT; CDR3: CASTLQGSNQPQHF
J: TRBJ1-1; length: 15; V: TRBV29-1; D: NA; size: NA; DNA: TGCAGCGTATTTCTTTGGGAGGGGCAGAGACCTGAAGCTTTCTTT; CDR3: CSVFLWEGQRPEAFF
J: TRBJ1-5; length: 14; V: TRBV27; D: NA; size: NA; DNA: TGTGCCAGCAGCCAAACAAAACCTAATCAGCCCCAGCATTTT; CDR3: CASSQTKPNQPQHF
J: TRBJ1-4; length: 14; V: TRBV9; D: TRBD1; size: NA; DNA: TGTGCCAGCAGCCCGACAGGGGGTGGCGAAAAACTGTTTTTT; CDR3: CASSPTGGGEKLFF
J: TRBJ1-1; length: 14; V: TRBV5-1; D: TRBD1; size: NA; DNA: TGCGCCAGCAGAGGGGGGGACAGGAACACTGAAGCTTTCTTT; CDR3: CASRGGDRNTEAFF
J: TRBJ1-2; length: 13; V: TRBV28; D: NA; size: NA; DNA: TGTGCCAGCAGTTTAACCAGGAACTATGGCTACACCTTC; CDR3: CASSLTRNYGYTF
J: TRBJ1-3; length: 15; V: TRBV11-2; D: NA; size: NA; DNA: TGTGCCAGCACCAGGACGTTAAGCTCTGGAAACACCATATATTTT; CDR3: CASTRTLSSGNTIYF
J: TRBJ1-1; length: 16; V: TRBV7-9; D: NA; size: once; DNA: TGTGCCAGCAGCTCCAAAGAGGGGATCATGAACACTGAAGCTTTCTTT; CDR3: CASSSKEGIMNTEAFF
J: TRBJ2-1; length: 12; V: TRBV12-3/TRBV12-4; D: NA; size: NA; DNA: TGTGCCAGCACTGTTTTCCACAATGAGCAGTTCTTC; CDR3: CASTVFHNEQFF
J: TRBJ1-5; length: 15; V: TRBV4-2; D: NA; size: NA; DNA: TGTGCCAGCAGCGTCGAACAGGTTAGCAATCAGCCCCAGCATTTT; CDR3: CASSVEQVSNQPQHF
J: TRBJ2-6; length: 15; V: TRBV7-8; D: TRBD2; size: NA; DNA: TGTGCCAGCAGCCGGACTAGCGGGGGACTTGGGGTCCTGACTTTC; CDR3: CASSRTSGGLGVLTF
J: TRBJ1-5; length: 17; V: TRBV6-2/TRBV6-3; D: NA; size: few; DNA: TGTGCCAGCAGTTACCCTCCCTTGGACCTAGTTCTTGGGTCCCAGCATTTT; CDR3: CASSYPPLDLVLGSQHF
J: TRBJ2-3; length: 13; V: TRBV25-1; D: NA; size: NA; DNA: TGTGCCAGCAGTGATGTGGTCACAGATACGCAGTATTTT; CDR3: CASSDVVTDTQYF
J: TRBJ1-5; length: 14; V: TRBV3-1/TRBV3-2; D: TRBD1; size: NA; DNA: TGTGCCAGCAGCCCCGGGACAGCCTACGTGCCCCAGCATTTT; CDR3: CASSPGTAYVPQHF
J: TRBJ2-2; length: 18; V: TRBV28; D: TRBD1; size: NA; DNA: TGTGCCAGCAGTAAGAAATTCAGGGGGAGCAAGGTTGCGGGGGAGCTGTTTTTT; CDR3: CASSKKFRGSKVAGELFF
J: TRBJ2-1; length: 15; V: TRBV7-6; D: NA; size: few; DNA: TGTGCCAGCAGCTTAGTGGGTGGCTCCTACAATGAGCAGTTCTTC; CDR3: CASSLVGGSYNEQFF
J: TRBJ1-5; length: 14; V: TRBV10-1; D: NA; size: NA; DNA: TGCGCCAGCAGTGAGGGACAGCTAAATCAGCCCCAGCATTTT; CDR3: CASSEGQLNQPQHF
J: TRBJ2-1; length: 19; V: TRBV19; D: TRBD2; size: once; DNA: TGTGCCAGTAGTATAACCCACCTAATGACTAGCGGGAGGGAAAATGAGCAGTTCTTC; CDR3: CASSITHLMTSGRENEQFF
J: TRBJ2-7; length: 15; V: TRBV9; D: TRBD2; size: NA; DNA: TGTGCCAGCAGCGCGCGACTAGCGGGAGTAGGAGAGCAGTACTTC; CDR3: CASSARLAGVGEQYF
J: TRBJ2-7; length: 14; V: TRBV29-1; D: NA; size: NA; DNA: TGCAGCGTTGAAGATCTTATGTCGGGTACCGAGCAGTACTTC; CDR3: CSVEDLMSGTEQYF
J: TRBJ1-5; length: 14; V: TRBV28; D: NA; size: NA; DNA: TGTGCCAGCAGAACCCTGGGACTAGGTCAGCCCCAGCATTTT; CDR3: CASRTLGLGQPQHF
J: TRBJ1-2; length: 12; V: TRBV6-2/TRBV6-3; D: NA; size: NA; DNA: TGTGCCAGCAGTTACCATAACTATGGCTACACCTTC; CDR3: CASSYHNYGYTF